Sequencing of this T cell receptor (beta chain) was carried out in a study of T-cell memory formation after mild COVID-19 (dated by TCRdb to the early 2020s). For context, the study as a whole: TCR sequence clusters from the two donors were found to be largely donor specific. Longitudinal TCRalpha and TCRbeta repertoire sequencing tracked T-cell clones expanding and contracting after mild COVID-19 in two donors. The cohort was made up of two young adult volunteers, one female and one male, who were previously healthy. Study-wide findings and limitations: Balanced CD4/CD8 phenotypes were observed for clones contracting from day 15 to 85, whereas a bias towards CD4+ was observed for a second wave of clones expanding from day 15 to 37. Some responding clones were detected in pre-infection memory, suggesting pre-existing cross-reactive memory T cells joined the SARS-CoV-2 response. Contracting CD4+ clones were located mainly in the CM and EM memory subsets, whereas CD8+ clones were found to be enriched in EMRA. Only a couple of mild cases were covered in the study, and larger cohorts including severe cases with pre-infection samples were considered necessary. SARS-CoV-2 specificity of the second-wave clones peaking on day 37 was not confirmed.

The junction shows trimming of 4 bases on V and 0 bases on J, and the gene matches do not reach 5 bases of it. Including cysteine and phenylalanine, the CDR3 has 16 amino acids. The sequence is cut down to CDR3 DNA, 48 bases in frame from base 1. Per the germline V gene, SGHRS is the CDR1 and YFSETQ is the CDR2. TCRdb lists the instrument as Illumina NovaSeq 6000. TCRalpha and TCRbeta cDNA libraries were built by 5'RACE with constant-segment primers, adding sample barcodes and unique molecular identifiers. RNA was extracted from every sample with Trizol reagent. Libraries were amplified in two PCR steps, with a second sample barcode and Illumina TruSeq adapters added in the second step. The libraries were sequenced on an Illumina NovaSeq using 2 x 150 bp paired-end reads. Per the authors' processing: Demultiplexing of reads and collapsing into UMI-guided consensus sequences were performed with migec v1.2.7. With mixcr v2.1.11, UMI consensuses were aligned to TRA and TRB V and J templates and assembled into clonotypes. Clonotypes were classified as expanded or contracted when called significant by both edgeR and NoisET, with noise models trained on biological replicates. edgeR calls used a false discovery rate-adjusted p below 0.01 and a log2 fold-change threshold of 1. As an exploratory analysis of dynamics, max-normalized trajectories of the 1000 most abundant clonotypes were examined with PCA combined with hierarchical clustering. Separately sequenced CD4+ and CD8+ repertoires were used to assign the CD4 or CD8 phenotype of responding clones. TCRdb applied fastp at Q25 and MiXCR to the public reads, then kept only in-frame beta chains. Here each entry gathers all rows of one CDR3 protein and keeps the most common genes and DNA. These V and J calls are TCRdb output, not the study's own analysis. The sample records about 560,000 distinct CDR3 sequences, 15% to 20% of which are singletons. Clones ranked in the top ten supply about 8.1% of the sample.

Ficoll-Paque density gradient centrifugation was the method used to isolate PBMCs. This clonotype has at least ten counts. Which antigen it targets is not known. No per-base quality is available; no much larger clone lies one base away. This receptor was taken from an adult woman who had mild COVID-19 (a few samples of this study predate the infection). The sample titles of this study are shuffled in the database, so cell type and time point are left out; the donor was told from shared clones. The sequencing sample was made of PBMCs or a T cell subset sorted from them (not recorded which). The chain couples TRBV5-1 to TRBJ2-3, with 10 central nucleotides matching TRBD2. The DNA reads as follows: TGCGCCAGCAGCGCTGGACTAGCGGAGAGCACAGATACGCAGTATTTT. It translates as CASSAGLAESTDTQYF.